One and the same sample provided the 2 T cell receptor beta chains below, sequenced in a study of T cells after yellow fever vaccination. TCRdb re-called the 5' RACE reads through MiXCR, storing one row per CDR3 protein. The sample yields under 150,000 distinct CDR3 sequences, less than 9.5% seen once. The input for sequencing was CD4+ T cells sorted from PBMCs, taken 5 days after the yellow fever booster vaccination. These receptors came from a man aged 25-40 years who received the YFV17D yellow fever vaccine.

Details on this clonotype: A much larger clonotype is one base distant, so this may be a read error. The chain joins TRBV15 to TRBJ2-3; TRBD2 aligns across 7 bases. After removal of 0 bases from V and 2 bases from J, the junction contained 5 bases not matched to a gene. Per germline, CDR1 LNHNV and CDR2 YYDKDF (reference sequence). This CDR3 contains 16 residues. CDR3 nucleotide sequence: TGTGCCACCAGCAGAGATAGGGCGGGAGTCACAGATACGCAGTATTTT. It yields the protein CATSRDRAGVTDTQYF. Looking up the rest from reference TRBV15 and TRBJ2-3 gives the full variable domain: DAMVIQNPRYQVTQFGKPVTLSCSQTLNHNVMYWYQQKSSQAPKLLFHYYDKDFNNEADTPDNFQSRRPNTSFCFLDIRSPGLGDTAMYLCATSRDRAGVTDTQYFGPGTRLTVL.

This clonotype appeared many times. This rearrangement joins TRBV20-1 to TRBJ2-3; D may be TRBD2 (5 bases). Germline CDR1 reads DFQATT; CDR2 reads SNEGSKA (reference sequence). Trimming stripped 2 bases from V and 1 base from J, with 13 bases between. This CDR3 is built from 15 residues. DNA of the CDR3: TGCAGTGCTAGACTCCTCTCGCGGGGCACAGATACGCAGTATTTT. This gives the protein CSARLLSRGTDTQYF.